Listed here are 13 T cell receptor beta chains from one sample, sequenced in a study of blood T cell repertoires in COVID-19. Measured with immunoSEQ multiplex PCR; TCRdb has only the in-frame clones, and not every one. The repertoire holds about 80,000 clones, with roughly four fifths as singletons. The sequencing input was peripheral blood. These receptors originate from a woman aged 70-85 years with acute or convalescent COVID-19.

The rearrangement joins TRBV27 to TRBJ1-5; D is ambiguous. The ends were cut back, 0 bases at V and 6 bases at J, with 9 bases in the middle. Germline V CDR1 and CDR2: MNHEY, SMNVEV (reference sequence). The CDR3 has 14 amino acids. Written as DNA, the CDR3 is TGTGCCAGCAGTTTATCAGGAACTACTCAGCCCCAGCATTTT. Protein sequence: CASSLSGTTQPQHF.

A few counts support this clone. This chain links TRBV29-1 with TRBJ2-2; 9 bases line up with TRBD2. The CDR3 runs to 18 residues. Germline V gene data show CDR1 as SQVTM and CDR2 as ANQGSEA. The V segment lost 2 bases and the J segment 0 bases; nucleotides outside the gene matches: 10. This CDR3 is CSVELAVAGAANTGELFF. The CDR3 region has the DNA TGCAGCGTTGAACTTGCGGTAGCGGGAGCCGCGAACACCGGGGAGCTGTTTTTT.

The V gene is TRBV6-2 or TRBV6-3, the J gene TRBJ2-1; 11 bases match TRBD2. CDR3 size: 16 residues. The V gene's germline CDR1 is MNHEY and CDR2 SVGEGT. J lost 7 bases, V lost 5 bases, and 10 bases had no gene match. The CDR3, as DNA: TGTGCCAGCAGTACCATAGCGGGAGGGCCTCGGAATGAGCAGTTCTTC. This translates into CASSTIAGGPRNEQFF.

The rearrangement links TRBV5-1 to TRBJ1-2, with 7 bases aligning to TRBD1. With 0 bases clipped from V and 0 bases from J, the junction kept 11 bases outside the gene matches. The CDR3 contains 18 residues. In germline, CDR1 is SGHRS, CDR2 YFSETQ. The CDR3, as DNA: TGCGCCAGCAGCTTGGTCCCCCTGACAGGGCTAGCTAACTATGGCTACACCTTC. It encodes CASSLVPLTGLANYGYTF.

This sequence joins TRBV5-6 and TRBJ2-5; 7 nucleotides match TRBD1. J lost 1 base, V lost 1 base, and 7 bases had no gene match. Germline CDR1 reads SGHDT; CDR2 reads YYEEEE. This CDR3 is 16 amino acids long. The chain's CDR3 is CASSLTAGGIQETQYF. The CDR3 DNA follows: TGTGCCAGCAGCTTGACGGCAGGGGGTATCCAAGAGACCCAGTACTTC.

The genes are TRBV11-3 and TRBJ1-4; TRBD1 matches at 7 bases. Germline V gives CDR1 SGHNT, CDR2 YENEEA. This CDR3 is built from 16 residues. Trimming at V came to 0 bases and at J to 7 bases, leaving 8 bases not matched to a gene. The CDR3 nucleotides are TGTGCCAGCAGCTTAGACACAGGGGAGGTCGGTGAAAAACTGTTTTTT. This translates into CASSLDTGEVGEKLFF.

The chain is built from TRBV25-1 and TRBJ2-7; no firm D call. This CDR3 region has 13 residues. With 7 bases removed from V and 2 bases from J, the gap between germline ends came to 12 bases. CDR1 and CDR2 (germline): MGHDK, SYGVNS. Here the CDR3 reads CASTQTDTYEQYF. The DNA for the CDR3 is TGTGCCAGCACCCAAACAGATACCTACGAGCAGTACTTC.

The DNA of the CDR3 is TGTGCCAGTAGTACGGGCGGGGGGGCTTACAATGAGCAGTTCTTC. This translates into CASSTGGGAYNEQFF. The chain employs TRBV19 and TRBJ2-1; 9 nucleotides agree with TRBD2. The V gene end was trimmed by 4 bases and the J gene end by 4 bases; junction bases not matched to a gene: 5. The CDR3 length is 15 residues. Germline lookup yields CDR1 LNHDA and CDR2 SQIVND (reference sequence).

This clone was observed a few times. The chain couples TRBV30 to TRBJ1-1; D perhaps matches TRBD1 (5 bases). The V gene's germline CDR1 is GTSNPN and CDR2 SVGIG (reference sequence). The CDR3 sequence is 14 residues long. V was trimmed by 0 bases and J by 4 bases, leaving 12 bases between them. The DNA for the CDR3 is TGTGCCTGGAGTGTGGGTGGGGGGGGCACTGAAGCTTTCTTT. Amino acid sequence: CAWSVGGGGTEAFF.

This clone was seen more than once but under ten times. The chain employs TRBV18 and TRBJ2-7; 8 bases map to TRBD1. This CDR3 has 13 residues. The germline V gene has CDR1 KGHSH and CDR2 LQKENI. Trimming removed 5 bases from V and 3 bases from J; junction bases left unmatched: 3. CDR3 DNA: TGTGCCAGCTCAGGACAGGGAGGCTACGAGCAGTACTTC. Protein product: CASSGQGGYEQYF.

The CDR3 here is CASSRFLREQYF. In nucleotides, the CDR3 is TGTGCCAGCAGCCGGTTCCTACGAGAGCAGTACTTC. The chain uses TRBV3-1 (or the pseudogene TRBV3-2) and TRBJ2-7, with unresolved D. Trimming removed 4 bases at V and 7 bases at J, with 11 bases between. The germline V gene encodes CDR1 LGHDT and CDR2 YNNKEL (reference sequence). This CDR3 region has 12 residues.

The rearrangement links TRBV28 to TRBJ1-4, with 10 bases matching TRBD1. Germline V gene data show CDR1 as MDHEN and CDR2 as SYDVKM. The CDR3 extends over 16 amino acids. V dropped 3 bases and J dropped 7; count of bases not matched to a gene: 8. CDR3 bases: TGTGCCAGCAGTTTTCCATTGACAGGGGGCTTTGAAAAACTGTTTTTT. Amino acids: CASSFPLTGGFEKLFF.

The genes are TRBV9 and TRBJ2-7; 13 nucleotides agree with TRBD2. Germline CDR1 reads SGDLS; CDR2 reads YYNGEE. The CDR3 totals 15 residues. Trimming at V came to 4 bases and at J to 7 bases, leaving 8 bases not matched to a gene. CDR3 region: CASSRLAGGLGEQYF. The CDR3, as DNA: TGTGCCAGCAGCCGACTAGCGGGAGGCCTCGGGGAGCAGTACTTC.